This note documents a single T cell receptor beta chain sequence. The antigen remains undetermined. The data are from a study of T-cell memory formation after mild COVID-19. Study-wide points: CD4+ contracting clones lay mainly in CM and EM, CD8+ ones in EMRA.

Using its own MiXCR run on the 5' RACE reads, TCRdb lists one record per CDR3 protein. This sample has around 250,000 distinct CDR3 sequences, with 16% found just once. This receptor was obtained from a man younger than 30 who had mild COVID-19 (a few samples of this study predate the infection). Cell type and time point are not known. The sample was PBMCs or a T cell subset sorted from them (not recorded which).

CDR3 nucleotide sequence: TGTGCCAGCAGACATACAGGTCCCGAGCAGTACGTC. It encodes CASRHTGPEQYV. J is TRBJ2-7 and V is TRBV6-5; the D gene is possibly TRBD1 (5 bases). Trimming shortened V by 6 bases and J by 6 bases, and 12 bases separated the two germline ends. Germline loops: CDR1 MNHEY, CDR2 SVGAGI. The CDR3 has 12 residues.